The 10 T cell receptor beta chains listed next were all sequenced from one sample in a study of T cell responses to AZD1222 COVID-19 vaccine (dated by TCRdb to the early 2020s). The library was obtained by the immunoSEQ multiplex PCR assay. TCRdb provides this immuneACCESS table in a form limited to in-frame rearrangements. Some clones are lacking; in checked studies, under half of them reflect an unresolved V gene, and why the rest are absent is not known. The sample profile shows 100,000 to 150,000 clones; about nine tenths of them were found once. The ten largest clones represent about 2.1% of the sample. In the paper's terms, the time point label means: about 28 days (+/-7) after the second vaccine dose. The specimen comprised peripheral blood, sampled 28 days after the second AZD1222 dose. These receptors were obtained from an adult who received the AZD1222 COVID-19 vaccine.

This chain uses TRBV7-9 with TRBJ1-6; 7 positions match TRBD1. There are 15 residues in the CDR3. In germline, CDR1 is SEHNR, CDR2 FQNEAQ (reference sequence). The J segment lost 10 bases and the V segment lost 5 bases, leaving 11 bases of the junction unmatched. The DNA of the CDR3 is TGTGCCAGCAGCACGATACAGGGGTACGGCTCACCCCTCCACTTT. Translation gives CASSTIQGYGSPLHF.

The chain recombines TRBV10-3 with TRBJ1-1, with D possibly matching TRBD1 (5 bases). The CDR3 extends over 15 amino acids. The germline gives CDR1 ENHRY, CDR2 SYGVKD. The V gene lost 2 bases and the J gene lost 3 bases, with 13 bases spanning the gap. The CDR3 DNA is TGTGCCATCAGTGAGGGGGGAGGGAGGGACACTGAAGCTTTCTTT. Protein product: CAISEGGGRDTEAFF.

This rearrangement joins TRBV24-1 to TRBJ2-3, with 14 bases aligning to TRBD2. CDR3 length: 20 amino acids. The trim removed 6 bases at V and 2 bases at J, leaving 15 bases unmatched. Germline V lookup: CDR1 KGHDR, CDR2 SFDVKD. CDR3 sequence (DNA): TGTGCCACCAGTTCCTCCAGACTAGCGGGAGGGCGTGGAGCCACAGATACGCAGTATTTT. It translates to CATSSSRLAGGRGATDTQYF.

DNA of the CDR3: TGTGCCAGCAGCATATCCAGGGAAACCGGGGAGCTGTTTTTT. Protein sequence: CASSISRETGELFF. The chain links TRBV7-2 to TRBJ2-2; maybe TRBD1 (5 bases). Germline CDR1 reads SGHTA; CDR2 reads FQGNSA. Trimming shortened V by 5 bases and J by 5 bases, and 12 bases separated the two germline ends. CDR3 length: 14 residues.

V usage is TRBV6-1 and J usage is TRBJ2-7; tentatively, D is TRBD1 (6 bases). CDR1 is MNHNS, CDR2 SASEGT, per germline. V was trimmed by 1 base and J by 5 bases, leaving 27 bases between them. The CDR3 has 19 residues. The CDR3 DNA sequence: TGTGCCAGCAGTGAAGGAGTCTGGCGGCGGGCCAGGGGTGTCAACGAGCAGTACGTC. The encoded protein is CASSEGVWRRARGVNEQYV.

This chain uses TRBV7-2 with TRBJ1-2, with 12 bases that match TRBD1. In germline, CDR1 is SGHTA, CDR2 FQGNSA. The V segment lost 2 bases and the J segment 7 bases; nucleotides outside the gene matches: 8. The CDR3 contains 16 residues. The CDR3 protein is CASSLSPGQGAIGYTF. The CDR3 bases are TGTGCCAGCAGCTTATCTCCGGGACAGGGGGCGATTGGCTACACCTTC.

The rearrangement uses TRBV30 and TRBJ2-1; 10 nucleotides agree with TRBD2. Germline CDR1 and CDR2: GTSNPN and SVGIG (reference sequence). The trim removed 6 bases at V and 15 bases at J, leaving 8 bases unmatched. This CDR3 comprises 11 residues. The chain's CDR3 is CACPKREGLFF. In DNA form, the CDR3 reads TGTGCCTGCCCCAAGCGGGAGGGCCTGTTCTTC.

This rearrangement joins TRBV5-4 to TRBJ2-5; no reliable D call. The length of the CDR3 is 15 residues. CDR1 is SGHNT, CDR2 YYREEE, per germline (reference sequence). V lost 0 bases, J lost 5 bases, and 14 bases lay in between. The CDR3 DNA follows: TGTGCCAGCAGCTTGGCATACGGGCCCGGGGAGACCCAGTACTTC. It specifies CASSLAYGPGETQYF.

Turning to this clone: A read error may produce the germline difference seen at one junction end. The CDR3 DNA sequence: TGTGCTAGCAGTTCCGGCGTGGGGGGGTATCTGGCCGGAAACACCATATATTTT. Translating it yields CASSSGVGGYLAGNTIYF. The chain employs TRBV7-7 and TRBJ1-3; TRBD1 might be the D (5 bases). Germline CDR1 SSHAT, CDR2 FNYEAQ (reference sequence). The CDR3 extends over 18 amino acids.

This chain uses TRBV6-5 with TRBJ1-2, with D uncertain. CDR3 length: 13 residues. Between the trimmed V and J ends, which lost 0 bases and 4 bases, there was a span of 6 bases. Germline V gives CDR1 MNHEY, CDR2 SVGAGI. CDR3 nucleotides: TGTGCCAGCAGTTACTCGGGAATCTATGGCTACACCTTC. It is translated as CASSYSGIYGYTF.